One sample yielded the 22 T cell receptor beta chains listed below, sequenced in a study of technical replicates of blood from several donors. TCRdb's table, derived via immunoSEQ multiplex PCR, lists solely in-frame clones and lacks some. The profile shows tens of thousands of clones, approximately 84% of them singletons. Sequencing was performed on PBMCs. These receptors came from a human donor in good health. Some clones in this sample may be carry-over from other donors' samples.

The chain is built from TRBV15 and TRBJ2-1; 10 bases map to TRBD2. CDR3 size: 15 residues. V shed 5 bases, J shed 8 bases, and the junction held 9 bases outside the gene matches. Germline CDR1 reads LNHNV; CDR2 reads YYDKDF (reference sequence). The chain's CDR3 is CATSRGSGGTYEQFF. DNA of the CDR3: TGTGCCACCAGCCGGGGTAGCGGGGGGACCTATGAGCAGTTCTTC.

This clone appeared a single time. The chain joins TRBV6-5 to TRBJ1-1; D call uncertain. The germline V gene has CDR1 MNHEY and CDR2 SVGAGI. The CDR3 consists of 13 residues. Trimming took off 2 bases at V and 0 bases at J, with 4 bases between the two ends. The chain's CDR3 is CASSYLVNTEAFF. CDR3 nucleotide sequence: TGTGCCAGCAGTTACCTTGTGAACACTGAAGCTTTCTTT.

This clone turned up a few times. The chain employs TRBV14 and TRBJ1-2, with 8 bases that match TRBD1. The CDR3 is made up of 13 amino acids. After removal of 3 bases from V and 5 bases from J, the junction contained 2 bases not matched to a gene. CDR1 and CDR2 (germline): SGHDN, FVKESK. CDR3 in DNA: TGTGCCAGCAGCCACCGGACAGGGTATGGCTACACCTTC. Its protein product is CASSHRTGYGYTF.

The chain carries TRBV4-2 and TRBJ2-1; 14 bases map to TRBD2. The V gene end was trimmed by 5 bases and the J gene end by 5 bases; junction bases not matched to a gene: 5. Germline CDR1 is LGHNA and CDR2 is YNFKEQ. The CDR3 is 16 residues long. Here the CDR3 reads CASSSRLAGGDNEQFF. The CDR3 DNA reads TGTGCCAGCAGCTCCCGACTAGCGGGAGGGGACAATGAGCAGTTCTTC.

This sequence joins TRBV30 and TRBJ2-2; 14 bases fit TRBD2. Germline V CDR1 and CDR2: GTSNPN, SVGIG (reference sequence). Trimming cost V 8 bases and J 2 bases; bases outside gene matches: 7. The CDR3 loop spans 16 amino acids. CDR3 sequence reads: CAATSGRASNTGELFF. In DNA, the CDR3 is TGTGCCGCGACTAGCGGGAGGGCCTCCAACACCGGGGAGCTGTTTTTT.

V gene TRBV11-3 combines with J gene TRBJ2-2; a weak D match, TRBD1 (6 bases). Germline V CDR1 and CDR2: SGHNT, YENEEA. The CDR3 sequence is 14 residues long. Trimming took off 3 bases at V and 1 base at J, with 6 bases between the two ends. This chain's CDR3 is CASSFRGNTGELFF. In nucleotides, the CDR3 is TGTGCCAGCAGCTTCAGGGGGAACACCGGGGAGCTGTTTTTT.

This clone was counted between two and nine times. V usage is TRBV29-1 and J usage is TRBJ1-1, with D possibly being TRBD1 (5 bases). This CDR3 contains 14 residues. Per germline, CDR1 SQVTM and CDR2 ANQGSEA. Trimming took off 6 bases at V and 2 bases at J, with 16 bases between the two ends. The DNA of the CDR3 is TGCAGCGTATCGGGGGGTCTCGTTAACACTGAAGCTTTCTTT. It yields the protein CSVSGGLVNTEAFF.

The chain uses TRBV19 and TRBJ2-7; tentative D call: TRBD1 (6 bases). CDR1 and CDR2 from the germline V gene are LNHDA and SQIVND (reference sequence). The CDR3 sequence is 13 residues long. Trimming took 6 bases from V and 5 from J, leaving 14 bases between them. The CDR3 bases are TGTGCCAGTAGACAGGGAAATTGGCACGAGCAGTACTTC. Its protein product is CASRQGNWHEQYF.

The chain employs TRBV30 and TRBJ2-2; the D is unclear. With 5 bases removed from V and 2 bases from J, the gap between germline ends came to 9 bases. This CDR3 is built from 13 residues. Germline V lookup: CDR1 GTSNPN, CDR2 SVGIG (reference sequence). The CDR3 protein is CAWGDENTGELFF. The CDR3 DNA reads TGTGCCTGGGGAGACGAAAACACCGGGGAGCTGTTTTTT.

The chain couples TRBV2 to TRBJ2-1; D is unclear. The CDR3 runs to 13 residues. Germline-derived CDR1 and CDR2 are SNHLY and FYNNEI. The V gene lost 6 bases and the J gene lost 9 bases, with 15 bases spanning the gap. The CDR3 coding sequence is TGTGCCAGCAGGGAGCGCTCCGTGGGTGAGCAGTTCTTC. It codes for CASRERSVGEQFF.

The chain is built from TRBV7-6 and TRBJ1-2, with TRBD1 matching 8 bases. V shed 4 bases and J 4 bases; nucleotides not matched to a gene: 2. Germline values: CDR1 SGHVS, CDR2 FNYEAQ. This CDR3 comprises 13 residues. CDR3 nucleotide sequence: TGTGCCAGCAGCTCGGGACAGGTCTATGGCTACACCTTC. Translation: CASSSGQVYGYTF.

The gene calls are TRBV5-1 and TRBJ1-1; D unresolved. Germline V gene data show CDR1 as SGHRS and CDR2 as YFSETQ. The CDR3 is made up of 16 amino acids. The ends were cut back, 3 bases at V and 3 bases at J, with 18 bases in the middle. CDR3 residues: CASSWQESGWDTEAFF. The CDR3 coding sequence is TGCGCCAGCAGCTGGCAGGAATCTGGGTGGGACACTGAAGCTTTCTTT.

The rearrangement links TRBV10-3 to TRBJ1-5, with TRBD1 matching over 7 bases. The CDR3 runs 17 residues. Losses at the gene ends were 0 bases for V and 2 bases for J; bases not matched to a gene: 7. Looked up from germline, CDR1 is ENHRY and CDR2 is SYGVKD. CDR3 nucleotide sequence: TGTGCCATCAGTGAGTCTCAGGGGGGCCTTGGCAATCAGCCCCAGCATTTT. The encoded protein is CAISESQGGLGNQPQHF.

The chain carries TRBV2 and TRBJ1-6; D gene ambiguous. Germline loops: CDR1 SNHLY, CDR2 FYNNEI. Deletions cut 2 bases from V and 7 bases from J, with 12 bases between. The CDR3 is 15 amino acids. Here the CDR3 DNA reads TGTGCCAGCAGTGAAAGGGAGGTCGACAATTCACCCCTCCACTTT. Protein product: CASSEREVDNSPLHF.

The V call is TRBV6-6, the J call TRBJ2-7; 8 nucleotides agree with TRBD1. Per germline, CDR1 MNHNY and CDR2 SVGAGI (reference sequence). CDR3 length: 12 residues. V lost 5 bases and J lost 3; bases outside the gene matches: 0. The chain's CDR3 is CASSTGGYEQYF. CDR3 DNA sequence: TGTGCCAGCAGTACAGGGGGCTACGAGCAGTACTTC.

This CDR3 reads CASSLGVDRDTEAFF. Here the CDR3 DNA reads TGTGCCAGCAGCTTGGGGGTAGACAGGGACACTGAAGCTTTCTTT. The chain links TRBV5-8 to TRBJ1-1; 7 bases map to TRBD1. Germline V gene data show CDR1 as SGHTS and CDR2 as YDEGEE. The CDR3 is made up of 15 amino acids. With 0 bases clipped from V and 3 bases from J, the junction kept 5 bases outside the gene matches.

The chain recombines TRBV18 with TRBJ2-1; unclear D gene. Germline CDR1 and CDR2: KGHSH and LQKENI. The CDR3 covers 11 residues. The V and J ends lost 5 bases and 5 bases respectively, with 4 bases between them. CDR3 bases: TGTGCCAGCTCAGGCCACAATGAGCAGTTCTTC. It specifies CASSGHNEQFF.

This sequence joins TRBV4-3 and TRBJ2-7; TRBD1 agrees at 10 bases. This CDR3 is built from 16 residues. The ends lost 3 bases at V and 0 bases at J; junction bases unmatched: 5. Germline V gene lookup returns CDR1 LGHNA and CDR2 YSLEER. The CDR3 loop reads CASSHDRDRGSYEQYF. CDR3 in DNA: TGCGCCAGCAGCCATGACCGGGACAGGGGCTCCTACGAGCAGTACTTC.

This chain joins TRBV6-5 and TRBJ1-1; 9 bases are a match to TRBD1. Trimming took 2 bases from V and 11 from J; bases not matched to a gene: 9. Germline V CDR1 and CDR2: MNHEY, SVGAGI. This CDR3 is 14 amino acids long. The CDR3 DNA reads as TGTGCCAGCAGTTACCGGGGACAGGGCAGTTCGGCTTTCTTT. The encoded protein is CASSYRGQGSSAFF.

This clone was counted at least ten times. This CDR3 is CASSSEGGANEKLFF. The CDR3 bases are TGCGCCAGCAGCTCAGAGGGGGGGGCTAATGAAAAACTGTTTTTT. The V gene is TRBV5-1, the J gene TRBJ1-4; the D gene is possibly TRBD1 (6 bases). The CDR3 contains 15 residues. The V gene lost 3 bases and the J gene lost 3 bases, with 12 bases spanning the gap. Germline V gene sequence: CDR1 SGHRS, CDR2 YFSETQ.

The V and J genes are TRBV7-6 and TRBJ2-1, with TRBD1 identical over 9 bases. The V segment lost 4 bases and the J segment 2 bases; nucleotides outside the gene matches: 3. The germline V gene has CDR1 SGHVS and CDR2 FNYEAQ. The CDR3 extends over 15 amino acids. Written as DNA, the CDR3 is TGTGCCAGCAGCTCGGGACAGGGTGCCTACAATGAGCAGTTCTTC. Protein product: CASSSGQGAYNEQFF.

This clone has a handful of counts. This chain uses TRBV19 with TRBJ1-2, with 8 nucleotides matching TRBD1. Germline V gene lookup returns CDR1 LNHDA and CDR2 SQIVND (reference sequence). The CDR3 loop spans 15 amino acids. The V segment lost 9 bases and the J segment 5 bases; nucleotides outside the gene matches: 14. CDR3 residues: CASIPGQAVSYGYTF. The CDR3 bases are TGTGCCAGCATCCCGGGACAGGCCGTTAGTTATGGCTACACCTTC.